This T cell receptor beta chain stems from a study of cytomegalovirus exposure and HLA in healthy donors (dated by TCRdb to the late 2010s). Regarding the study in general: According to a later analysis, one platform produced both the 110 or so validation repertoires and the 666 repertoires of the first cohort. The study was designed to test whether signatures of past pathogen exposure could be identified by cataloging public T cell receptors. A separate validation cohort of 100 to 150 different subjects was used in addition to the approximately 610-subject first cohort. The study combined high-throughput TCR immunosequencing, statistical association of individual TCRs with disease status, and machine learning to predict cytomegalovirus infection status.

The donors were included in the validation cohort of around 120 subjects, a group kept apart from the roughly 700-subject first cohort. As regards this clone: Its antigen remains undetermined. One base away there is no much larger clone; base qualities are not given.

The CDR3 measures 14 amino acids from cysteine to phenylalanine. The read is trimmed to its CDR3 DNA, 42 bases read in frame from base 1. Via the germline V gene, CDR1 is SGHRS and CDR2 YFSETQ. The germline V and J ends show losses of 3 bases and 4 bases respectively, and no gene match explains 2 bases of the junction. Results the study describes overall, beyond this receptor: A few of the identified cytomegalovirus-associated TCR beta chains were confirmed in vitro to be specific for cytomegalovirus antigens. In a later analysis, TCRs clustered in the first cohort were found to also tend to co-occur in the 120 or so validation repertoires, with 94% of cluster scores above 0. According to the authors, the approach could potentially be generalized to other disease states and immunological phenotypes. A total of 150 to 200 TCR beta chains were listed by the study as associated with cytomegalovirus. Most TCR sequences were seen in very few donors, while some public TCRs were found in many individuals. The classifier was reported to diagnose cytomegalovirus status with high specificity and sensitivity in both the original and validation cohorts. All 120 or so repertoires were used to score co-occurrence in the validation cohort in a later analysis, because that analysis had no HLA typing for the cohort.

Libraries came from the immunoSEQ multiplex PCR assay. As for how the authors treated the data: A statistical classification framework was built to diagnose cytomegalovirus status from the catalog of TCR beta chain sequences. TCRdb obtained this table from immuneACCESS and retained in-frame rearrangements with V and J assigned. These tables miss some clones; where compared with another copy, unresolved V genes account for less than half of the shortfall, and the remainder is unexplained. V and J calls and clone size come straight from that table; D and trimming were deduced from the DNA. The sample data list approximately 88,000 clones, and roughly 84% of these were observed just once. The top ten clonotypes cover 12% of the sample.

The chain is encoded by TRBV5-1 joined to TRBJ1-3; 9 bases in the junction line up with TRBD1. The sequence was collected from a woman between 18 and 29 years old in good health and CMV-seropositive. Sequencing was done on a sample of PBMCs. The CDR3 corresponds to CASSSGQGGNTIYF. The nucleotide sequence is TGCGCCAGCAGCTCGGGACAGGGCGGAAACACCATATATTTT.